The 28 T cell receptor beta chains reported below all come from one sample, sequenced in a study of blood T cell repertoires in COVID-19. Data came from immunoSEQ multiplex PCR; TCRdb stores just in-frame clones and leaves some out. The repertoire consists of 150,000 to 200,000 clones, with 70% to 85% occurring once and the leading ten covering 22%. Sequencing was carried out using peripheral blood. The source of these receptors is a woman older than 75 with acute or convalescent COVID-19.

This CDR3 is CASSIQPTSYNEQFF. The CDR3 DNA sequence: TGTGCCAGTAGTATCCAACCTACTAGCTACAATGAGCAGTTCTTC. The chain employs TRBV19 and TRBJ2-1; weak D call: TRBD2 (5 bases). CDR3 length: 15 amino acids. Trimming left V 3 bases short and J 3 bases short, with 12 bases between. Germline V gene data show CDR1 as LNHDA and CDR2 as SQIVND (reference sequence).

V usage is TRBV14 and J usage is TRBJ2-1; 14 bases map to TRBD2. Germline V CDR1 and CDR2: SGHDN, FVKESK. V dropped 4 bases and J dropped 5; count of bases not matched to a gene: 4. The CDR3 totals 16 residues. The DNA for the CDR3 is TGTGCCAGCAGCCCCGGGGGACTAGCGGGAGACAATGAGCAGTTCTTC. Protein sequence: CASSPGGLAGDNEQFF.

This chain uses TRBV27 with TRBJ2-1; perhaps TRBD2 as D (6 bases). Germline V gives CDR1 MNHEY, CDR2 SMNVEV (reference sequence). The CDR3 length is 12 residues. Trimming removed 5 bases from V and 10 bases from J, with 12 bases in between. CDR3: CASSPQGLEQFF. In DNA, the CDR3 is TGTGCCAGCAGTCCCCAAGGACTAGAGCAGTTCTTC.

This chain links TRBV7-9 with TRBJ2-1; TRBD2 aligns across 8 bases. Germline values: CDR1 SEHNR, CDR2 FQNEAQ (reference sequence). The V segment lost 8 bases and the J segment 4 bases; nucleotides outside the gene matches: 13. The CDR3 has 16 residues. The CDR3 coding sequence is TGTGCCAGCCGCCCATGGGCTAGCGGGCGGTACAATGAGCAGTTCTTC. Translated, it gives CASRPWASGRYNEQFF.

J is TRBJ1-1 and V is TRBV15; no definite D call. CDR1 LNHNV and CDR2 YYDKDF come from the germline V gene (reference sequence). V gave up 0 bases and J gave up 5 bases, with 10 bases separating them. This CDR3 is 14 amino acids long. CDR3 DNA sequence: TGTGCCACCAGCAGAGAGCAGACGGAGACTGAAGCTTTCTTT. Translating it yields CATSREQTETEAFF.

J is TRBJ2-5 and V is TRBV5-4; perhaps TRBD1 as D (6 bases). Between the trimmed V and J ends, which lost 5 bases and 2 bases, there was a span of 10 bases. The germline V gene has CDR1 SGHNT and CDR2 YYREEE (reference sequence). CDR3 length: 13 amino acids. CDR3 residues: CASSLDRQETQYF. The CDR3 DNA is TGTGCCAGCAGTTTAGACAGGCAAGAGACCCAGTACTTC.

The chain has TRBV11-2 and TRBJ1-2; 7 bases map to TRBD1. With V trimmed by 3 bases and J by 8 bases, 12 bases remained unmatched. The CDR3 totals 15 residues. CDR1 and CDR2 (germline): SGHAT, FQNNGV. The CDR3 DNA reads TGTGCCAGCAGCTTGAGTCCGGGACAGATCAACGGCTACACCTTC. Its protein product is CASSLSPGQINGYTF.

There are a few counts of this clone. The rearrangement uses TRBV30 and TRBJ2-1, with unresolved D. Deletions cut 5 bases from V and 4 bases from J, with 15 bases between. The CDR3 is made up of 14 amino acids. Germline V gene data show CDR1 as GTSNPN and CDR2 as SVGIG (reference sequence). The CDR3 nucleotides are TGTGCCTGGGGCCGAGGCTCGATATACAATGAGCAGTTCTTC. This encodes CAWGRGSIYNEQFF.

The chain has TRBV6-1 and TRBJ1-5, with D maybe TRBD1 (6 bases). The CDR3 consists of 14 residues. V lost 3 bases to trimming and J lost 4 bases, with 10 bases between them. Germline CDR1 reads MNHNS; CDR2 reads SASEGT. CDR3 amino acids: CASSEGARNQPQHF. The CDR3 DNA sequence: TGTGCCAGCAGTGAGGGGGCGCGGAATCAGCCCCAGCATTTT.

The chain employs TRBV7-2 and TRBJ1-1; D may be TRBD1 (5 bases). This CDR3 is built from 13 residues. Looked up from germline, CDR1 is SGHTA and CDR2 is FQGNSA. The V end lost 5 bases, the J end lost 1 base, and 8 bases lay between the germline ends. For the CDR3, the DNA is TGTGCCAGCAGCACCCAGGGGAACACTGAAGCTTTCTTT. This sequence encodes CASSTQGNTEAFF.

The V call is TRBV10-3, the J call TRBJ2-3, with D maybe TRBD2 (5 bases). The ends were cut back, 4 bases at V and 6 bases at J, with 23 bases in the middle. CDR1 and CDR2 (germline): ENHRY, SYGVKD. The CDR3 is 17 residues long. In DNA form, the CDR3 reads TGTGCCATCAGTGCCGGGGTAGCTTCGAATTTTGTGGATACGCAGTATTTT. Amino acids: CAISAGVASNFVDTQYF.

The chain carries TRBV7-2 and TRBJ2-5; TRBD2 might be the D (5 bases). Germline V gene data show CDR1 as SGHTA and CDR2 as FQGNSA. The germline V and J ends were trimmed by 3 bases and 2 bases, with 13 bases remaining between them. The CDR3 extends over 15 amino acids. CDR3 residues: CASSLMGSGQETQYF. The DNA for the CDR3 is TGTGCCAGCAGCTTGATGGGGAGTGGTCAAGAGACCCAGTACTTC.

This clone was detected a few times. This chain joins TRBV27 and TRBJ1-1; D may be TRBD1 (6 bases). V shed 3 bases and J shed 1 base, with 6 bases lying between them. Germline V gives CDR1 MNHEY, CDR2 SMNVEV (reference sequence). CDR3 length: 13 residues. The CDR3: CASSLTGNTEAFF. Written as DNA, the CDR3 is TGTGCCAGCAGTTTGACAGGGAACACTGAAGCTTTCTTT.

The CDR3 DNA sequence: TGCGCCAGCAGGGGACAGTTCCGGGAGTATTCACCCCTCCACTTT. It specifies CASRGQFREYSPLHF. The gene calls are TRBV5-1 and TRBJ1-6, with 7 bases fitting TRBD1. V gave up 5 bases and J gave up 8 bases; unmatched junction bases: 10. CDR1 is SGHRS, CDR2 YFSETQ, per germline. The CDR3 is made up of 15 amino acids.

The chain uses TRBV18 and TRBJ2-5, with D tentatively TRBD2 (5 bases). Trimming stripped 1 base from V and 10 bases from J, with 10 bases between. This CDR3 spans 12 amino acids. Germline loops: CDR1 KGHSH, CDR2 LQKENI. The CDR3 here is CASSPQSGNQYF. CDR3 in DNA: TGTGCCAGCTCACCACAGTCCGGGAACCAGTACTTC.

V usage is TRBV6-5 and J usage is TRBJ1-1, with D perhaps matching TRBD1 (6 bases). Germline CDR1 reads MNHEY; CDR2 reads SVGAGI. The ends were cut back, 5 bases at V and 5 bases at J, with 12 bases in the middle. The CDR3 spans 13 residues. The CDR3 DNA is TGTGCCAGCAGTCGAAACAGGGAAACTGAAGCTTTCTTT. Translating it yields CASSRNRETEAFF.

The rearrangement links TRBV19 to TRBJ1-2, with D maybe TRBD1 (6 bases). The CDR3 covers 15 residues. The V end lost 6 bases, the J end lost 4 bases, and 18 bases lay between the germline ends. CDR1 and CDR2 (germline): LNHDA, SQIVND (reference sequence). The CDR3 protein is CASSWTERVGYGYTF. The CDR3, as DNA: TGTGCCAGTAGCTGGACAGAACGAGTCGGCTATGGCTACACCTTC.

The genes are TRBV5-6 and TRBJ2-3; 9 bases fit TRBD2. The CDR3 runs to 16 residues. Germline V gives CDR1 SGHDT, CDR2 YYEEEE. Unmatched junction bases numbered 8, after V lost 4 bases and J lost 2 bases. The CDR3 reads CASSLLAGGFTDTQYF. For the CDR3, the DNA is TGTGCCAGCAGCCTCCTTGCGGGAGGGTTCACAGATACGCAGTATTTT.

This chain uses TRBV24-1 with TRBJ2-3; TRBD2 matches at 7 bases. The CDR3 loop spans 15 amino acids. The germline V gene has CDR1 KGHDR and CDR2 SFDVKD. Unmatched junction bases numbered 3, after V lost 4 bases and J lost 0 bases. In DNA, the CDR3 is TGTGCCACCAGTGACCAGCGGGAAAGCACAGATACGCAGTATTTT. Amino acids: CATSDQRESTDTQYF.

As DNA, the CDR3 is TGTGCCAGCAGTGTGGTCAGGGGTCGGGAGACCCAGTACTTC. Protein sequence: CASSVVRGRETQYF. The chain has TRBV25-1 and TRBJ2-5; possibly TRBD1 for D (6 bases). V lost 4 bases and J 5 bases, leaving 14 bases between the germline ends. In germline, CDR1 is MGHDK, CDR2 SYGVNS. The CDR3 runs to 14 residues.

The V gene is TRBV15, the J gene TRBJ2-3, with 9 positions matching TRBD2. Per germline, CDR1 LNHNV and CDR2 YYDKDF (reference sequence). V was clipped by 0 bases and J by 13 bases; unmatched bases: 8. The CDR3 is made up of 14 amino acids. The CDR3 sequence is CATSREGASGMEYF. The CDR3 DNA follows: TGTGCCACCAGCAGAGAAGGGGCTAGCGGGATGGAGTATTTT. The full variable domain, rest sourced from reference TRBV15 and TRBJ2-3, is DAMVIQNPRYQVTQFGKPVTLSCSQTLNHNVMYWYQQKSSQAPKLLFHYYDKDFNNEADTPDNFQSRRPNTSFCFLDIRSPGLGDTAMYLCATSREGASGMEYFGPGTRLTVL.

The V gene is TRBV12-5, the J gene TRBJ2-7; D might be TRBD1 (6 bases). The CDR3 consists of 15 residues. Per the germline V gene, CDR1 is LGHNT and CDR2 is FRNRAP. The ends were cut back, 4 bases at V and 6 bases at J, with 19 bases in the middle. The CDR3 region is CASGSTGTWGGEQYF. The CDR3 nucleotides are TGTGCTAGTGGTTCTACAGGGACCTGGGGCGGCGAGCAGTACTTC.

The rearrangement links TRBV20-1 to TRBJ1-2; D unclear. The CDR3 runs 11 residues. Between the trimmed V and J ends, which lost 6 bases and 2 bases, there was a span of 7 bases. Germline lookup yields CDR1 DFQATT and CDR2 SNEGSKA (reference sequence). CDR3 nucleotides: TGCAGTGCGGCGGTGAACTATGGCTACACCTTC. Amino acid sequence: CSAAVNYGYTF.

The chain links TRBV9 to TRBJ2-3; D uncertain. Between the trimmed V and J ends, which lost 1 base and 0 bases, there was a span of 12 bases. Germline CDR1 and CDR2: SGDLS and YYNGEE. The CDR3 sequence is 16 residues long. The chain's CDR3 is CASSVYPTSSTDTQYF. CDR3 coding DNA: TGTGCCAGCAGCGTATATCCTACCTCTAGCACAGATACGCAGTATTTT.

Regarding this clone: Other DNA sequences in the same sample also yield this CDR3. The CDR3 here is CASSLVAGYEQYF. DNA of the CDR3: TGTGCCAGCAGCTTAGTTGCGGGGTACGAGCAGTACTTC. The chain carries TRBV7-9 and TRBJ2-7, with a weak D call TRBD2 (6 bases). The V gene's germline CDR1 is SEHNR and CDR2 FQNEAQ (reference sequence). Trimming cost V 1 base and J 4 bases, with 8 bases left between them. The CDR3 loop spans 13 amino acids.

J is TRBJ1-1 and V is TRBV23-1; D perhaps matches TRBD1 (5 bases). TRBV23-1 is classed as an ORF, of uncertain function. V lost 4 bases, J lost 1 base, and 13 bases lay in between. The CDR3 spans 15 residues. The CDR3 sequence is CASSRAQGSNTEAFF. CDR3 nucleotides: TGCGCCAGCAGTCGAGCGCAGGGTTCGAACACTGAAGCTTTCTTT.

V usage is TRBV5-1 and J usage is TRBJ1-2; D remains ambiguous. Germline V gene lookup returns CDR1 SGHRS and CDR2 YFSETQ. The V end lost 4 bases, the J end lost 3 bases, and 10 bases lay between the germline ends. CDR3 size: 13 residues. This CDR3 reads CASSPRRDYGYTF. The DNA for the CDR3 is TGCGCCAGCAGCCCCCGACGGGACTATGGCTACACCTTC.

This clone has more than one count but fewer than ten. This sequence joins TRBV14 and TRBJ2-1; 14 bases are shared with TRBD2. This CDR3 contains 17 residues. CDR1 and CDR2 from the germline V gene are SGHDN and FVKESK. Trimming cost V 4 bases and J 8 bases; bases outside gene matches: 10. CDR3: CASSRPPTSGRVHEQFF. DNA of the CDR3: TGTGCCAGCAGCCGACCCCCGACTAGCGGGAGGGTCCATGAGCAGTTCTTC.